The 9 T cell receptor beta chains below were found in one sample sequenced in a study of blood T cell repertoires in COVID-19. Data came from immunoSEQ multiplex PCR; TCRdb stores just in-frame clones and leaves some out. The data contain around 150,000 clones, approximately 90% of them seen just once; the ten biggest clones take up roughly 3.2%. The sample taken for sequencing was peripheral blood. The source of these receptors is a woman aged 60 to 75 with active COVID-19.

This clone was picked up one time. The J gene is TRBJ2-5, the V gene TRBV4-3; D unresolved. Trimming stripped 1 base from V and 3 bases from J, with 6 bases between. The CDR3 spans 13 residues. CDR1 and CDR2 (germline): LGHNA, YSLEER. CDR3 residues: CASSQALEETQYF. The CDR3, as DNA: TGCGCCAGCAGCCAAGCTCTAGAAGAGACCCAGTACTTC.

This chain connects TRBV4-3 to TRBJ1-2; the match to TRBD1 covers 7 bases. V shed 0 bases and J 8 bases; nucleotides not matched to a gene: 9. The germline CDR1 and CDR2 sequences are LGHNA and YSLEER. The CDR3 is 15 residues long. The CDR3: CASSQDRQGIGGYTF. The CDR3, as DNA: TGCGCCAGCAGCCAAGATCGACAGGGAATAGGGGGCTACACCTTC.

The rearrangement uses TRBV6-2 or TRBV6-3 and TRBJ1-5; perhaps TRBD1 as D (6 bases). The V gene's germline CDR1 is MNHEY and CDR2 SVGEGT. The CDR3 has 16 amino acids. Trimming took off 2 bases at V and 2 bases at J, with 13 bases between the two ends. CDR3 bases: TGTGCCAGCAGTTACGGCCAGGGGAAAGGCAATCAGCCCCAGCATTTT. Protein: CASSYGQGKGNQPQHF.

V gene TRBV30 combines with J gene TRBJ2-1, with D tentatively TRBD1 (5 bases). The germline V gene has CDR1 GTSNPN and CDR2 SVGIG (reference sequence). V was shortened by 4 bases and J by 1 base, with 14 bases between the two germline ends. This CDR3 has 15 amino acids. The DNA of the CDR3 is TGTGCCTGGAACCGACAGAGCCCTTCCTACAATGAGCAGTTCTTC. Protein sequence: CAWNRQSPSYNEQFF.

This clone was seen a few times. The chain has TRBV28 and TRBJ1-6; possibly TRBD1 for D (6 bases). Germline CDR1 and CDR2: MDHEN and SYDVKM. V was shortened by 10 bases and J by 5 bases, with 15 bases between the two germline ends. This CDR3 spans 14 amino acids. The CDR3 region has the DNA TGTGCCACTCTCCGATGGGGGCATAATTCACCCCTCCACTTT. Its translation is CATLRWGHNSPLHF.

About this clone: Compared with germline, one end of the junction differs, possibly owing to a read error. The chain has TRBV7-7 and TRBJ2-3; 11 bases line up with TRBD2. The CDR3 contains 15 residues. The germline CDR1 and CDR2 sequences are SSHAT and FNYEAQ (reference sequence). CDR3 DNA: TGTGCTAGCAGCGCCACTAGCGGGAGTAGAGATACGCAGTATTTT. This sequence encodes CASSATSGSRDTQYF.

This chain links TRBV9 with TRBJ2-3; D may be TRBD2 (5 bases). CDR3 length equals 16 residues. The germline V and J ends were trimmed by 0 bases and 0 bases, with 11 bases remaining between them. The germline V gene has CDR1 SGDLS and CDR2 YYNGEE. CDR3 DNA: TGTGCCAGCAGCGTAGGGGGAGCACCTAGCACAGATACGCAGTATTTT. It is translated as CASSVGGAPSTDTQYF.

This chain uses TRBV5-1 with TRBJ1-1, with 8 bases identical to TRBD1. Germline CDR1 SGHRS, CDR2 YFSETQ. CDR3 length: 15 amino acids. V was pared by 0 bases and J by 1 base, with 2 bases of the junction left unmatched. Here the CDR3 DNA reads TGCGCCAGCAGCTTGGGGGACAGGCAGAACACTGAAGCTTTCTTT. Encoded protein: CASSLGDRQNTEAFF.

This clone was recorded once. The V gene is TRBV20-1, the J gene TRBJ2-5; D ambiguous. Trimming took 6 bases from V and 7 from J, leaving 9 bases between them. CDR1 and CDR2 from the germline V gene are DFQATT and SNEGSKA (reference sequence). The CDR3 is 10 amino acids. The CDR3 sequence: CSAPSGTQYF. The CDR3 nucleotides read TGCAGTGCCCCCTCGGGGACCCAGTACTTC.